Below, 25 T cell receptor beta chains from the same sample are listed, as sequenced in a study of Ad26.COV2.S vaccination and SARS-CoV-2 variants. Treatment specified: roughly 19 received Ad26.COV2.S at low or high dose, single or two shots; five or six received placebo; per-sample allocation not given. Collection of the samples took place on day 63 after the first injection of vaccine or placebo. Sequenced by immunoSEQ multiplex PCR; TCRdb stores in-frame clones only, minus some. This table holds approximately 280,000 clones, approximately 89% found once. The sequenced sample was peripheral blood, obtained in a trial of Ad26.COV2.S vaccine versus placebo. The source is a person aged 18-60 years who received the Ad26.COV2.S COVID-19 vaccine or a placebo.

The J gene is TRBJ2-1, the V gene TRBV5-4, with TRBD2 identical over 7 bases. Germline V gene sequence: CDR1 SGHNT, CDR2 YYREEE (reference sequence). With 4 bases clipped from V and 9 bases from J, the junction kept 10 bases outside the gene matches. The CDR3 totals 14 residues. This CDR3 reads CASSPGTNIPEQFF. The CDR3 bases are TGTGCCAGCAGCCCAGGGACTAATATTCCTGAGCAGTTCTTC.

This chain joins TRBV4-2 and TRBJ1-2; 7 nucleotides line up with TRBD1. The V segment lost 1 base and the J segment 2 bases; nucleotides outside the gene matches: 7. Germline V lookup: CDR1 LGHNA, CDR2 YNFKEQ. The CDR3 has 16 amino acids. The CDR3 reads CASSQVGTAPNYGYTF. DNA for the CDR3: TGTGCCAGCAGCCAAGTTGGGACAGCACCGAACTATGGCTACACCTTC.

The chain joins TRBV12-5 to TRBJ1-4; 8 bases align to TRBD1. Germline V gives CDR1 LGHNT, CDR2 FRNRAP. CDR3 size: 18 residues. Trimming at V came to 0 bases and at J to 2 bases, leaving 8 bases not matched to a gene. The CDR3 DNA is TGTGCTAGTGGTTTGGTAAGCAGGGGGCTGCGGACTAATGAAAAACTGTTTTTT. This gives the protein CASGLVSRGLRTNEKLFF. Full variable domain (missing parts from reference TRBV12-5 and TRBJ1-4): DARVTQTPRHKVTEMGQEVTMRCQPILGHNTVFWYRQTMMQGLELLAYFRNRAPLDDSGMPKDRFSAEMPDATLATLKIQPSEPRDSAVYFCASGLVSRGLRTNEKLFFGSGTQLSVL.

A word on this clone: The identical CDR3 is also encoded by other nucleotide sequences in the sample. This sequence joins TRBV2 and TRBJ2-7, with D possibly being TRBD1 (6 bases). The CDR3 contains 14 residues. Trimming left V 0 bases short and J 2 bases short, with 8 bases between. Germline CDR1 SNHLY, CDR2 FYNNEI. DNA of the CDR3: TGTGCCAGCAGTGAAGCGCCAGGGGCCTACGAGCAGTACTTC. This sequence encodes CASSEAPGAYEQYF.

V gene TRBV20-1 combines with J gene TRBJ2-7, with D maybe TRBD2 (6 bases). V was trimmed by 5 bases and J by 7 bases, leaving 12 bases between them. Germline loops: CDR1 DFQATT, CDR2 SNEGSKA (reference sequence). The CDR3 extends over 11 amino acids. The CDR3: CSAGETSEQYF. For the CDR3, the DNA is TGCAGTGCTGGGGAGACTAGTGAGCAGTACTTC.

The chain couples TRBV6-5 to TRBJ1-2; TRBD1 might be the D (6 bases). Germline values: CDR1 MNHEY, CDR2 SVGAGI. This CDR3 region has 16 residues. V dropped 1 base and J dropped 2 bases, with 14 bases sitting between them. The CDR3 region has the DNA TGTGCCAGCAGTTACTGGGGAGGGGGTAAGAACTATGGCTACACCTTC. Protein: CASSYWGGGKNYGYTF.

The rearrangement uses TRBV5-1 and TRBJ2-1, with TRBD2 matching 7 bases. V gave up 4 bases and J gave up 1 base; unmatched junction bases: 5. Germline-derived CDR1 and CDR2 are SGHRS and YFSETQ. The CDR3 spans 15 residues. Here the CDR3 reads CASSPGLGSYNEQFF. The CDR3 DNA sequence: TGCGCCAGCAGCCCAGGACTAGGTTCCTACAATGAGCAGTTCTTC.

CDR3 DNA: TGTGCCAGCAGTTCGGGGCGTACCTGGGGCACAGATACGCAGTATTTT. It translates to CASSSGRTWGTDTQYF. J is TRBJ2-3 and V is TRBV6-2 or TRBV6-3; D assignment may be TRBD1 or TRBD2 (5 bases each). Germline V gives CDR1 MNHEY, CDR2 SVGEGT. This CDR3 comprises 16 residues. V lost 4 bases, J lost 1 base, and 15 bases lay in between.

This chain links TRBV4-3 with TRBJ2-2; D gene ambiguous. This CDR3 contains 13 residues. Germline lookup yields CDR1 LGHNA and CDR2 YSLEER. V lost 3 bases and J 5 bases, leaving 7 bases between the germline ends. CDR3 protein: CASSQSETGELFF. The CDR3, as DNA: TGCGCCAGCAGCCAGTCGGAGACCGGGGAGCTGTTTTTT.

J is TRBJ2-5 and V is TRBV5-6; D may correspond to TRBD1 or TRBD2 (5 bases each). Germline loops: CDR1 SGHDT, CDR2 YYEEEE. The length of the CDR3 is 13 residues. The V end was cut by 3 bases, the J end by 4 bases, with 10 bases between. This CDR3 is CASSSRGSETQYF. CDR3 bases: TGTGCCAGCAGCTCCCGGGGCTCAGAGACCCAGTACTTC.

The chain employs TRBV11-3 and TRBJ2-5, with a weak D call TRBD1 (6 bases). V gave up 0 bases and J gave up 9 bases, with 11 bases separating them. The germline gives CDR1 SGHNT, CDR2 YENEEA. The CDR3 runs to 13 residues. CDR3 sequence (DNA): TGTGCCAGCAGCTTAGATTTGGGGGCGCCCCAGTACTTC. Translating it yields CASSLDLGAPQYF. Using reference TRBV11-3 and TRBJ2-5 for the parts outside the CDR3, the full variable domain is EAGVVQSPRYKIIEKKQPVAFWCNPISGHNTLYWYLQNLGQGPELLIRYENEEAVDDSQLPKDRFSAERLKGVDSTLKIQPAELGDSAVYLCASSLDLGAPQYFGPGTRLLVL.

The sample holds one count of this clone. The chain uses TRBV24-1 and TRBJ2-7; D call uncertain. Trimming removed 2 bases from V and 7 bases from J, with 14 bases in between. Germline CDR1 reads KGHDR; CDR2 reads SFDVKD. The CDR3 runs to 14 residues. The CDR3 nucleotides read TGTGCCACCAGTGATTCTGGCAGACCGGAAGAGCAGTACTTC. Translated: CATSDSGRPEEQYF.

The chain is built from TRBV3-1 (or the pseudogene TRBV3-2) and TRBJ1-2, with D possibly TRBD1 on 5 matching bases. V dropped 1 base and J dropped 7 bases, with 10 bases sitting between them. This CDR3 region has 13 residues. The germline CDR1 and CDR2 sequences are LGHDT and YNNKEL (reference sequence). The CDR3 reads CASSQGGLGGYTF. The CDR3 nucleotides are TGTGCCAGCAGCCAAGGGGGGTTAGGTGGCTACACCTTC.

The count of this clone is one. The chain combines TRBV6-6 with TRBJ2-3; D might be TRBD1 (5 bases). Germline V lookup: CDR1 MNHNY, CDR2 SVGAGI (reference sequence). The CDR3 contains 15 residues. V lost 8 bases to trimming and J lost 1 base, with 16 bases between them. The CDR3 DNA reads as TGTGCCAGCTTGGAAAGGGGCCGGGGCACAGATACGCAGTATTTT. Translation gives CASLERGRGTDTQYF.

A note on this clone: The junction does not match germline at one end; this may be a read error. The V call is TRBV7-7, the J call TRBJ2-5, with 8 bases fitting TRBD1. This CDR3 region has 15 residues. Germline CDR1 and CDR2: SSHAT and FNYEAQ (reference sequence). CDR3 nucleotide sequence: TGTGCTAGCAGCTCTCGGACAGGGAAGGGAGAGACCCAGTACTTC. Translating it yields CASSSRTGKGETQYF. Full variable domain (outside the CDR3, taken from reference TRBV7-7 and TRBJ2-5): GAGVSQSPRYKVTKRGQDVTLRCDPISSHATLYWYQQALGQGPEFLTYFNYEAQPDKSGLPSDRFSAERPEGSISTLTIQRTEQRDSAMYRCASSSRTGKGETQYFGPGTRLLVL.

The V gene is TRBV14, the J gene TRBJ2-5; TRBD1 agrees at 9 bases. CDR3 length equals 16 residues. Germline CDR1 SGHDN, CDR2 FVKESK. V shed 3 bases, J shed 4 bases, and the junction held 9 bases outside the gene matches. CDR3 in amino acids: CASSHPTTGGSETQYF. The DNA of the CDR3 is TGTGCCAGCAGCCACCCAACTACAGGGGGCTCAGAGACCCAGTACTTC.

The chain couples TRBV28 to TRBJ2-1; 9 nucleotides agree with TRBD1. The CDR3 contains 14 residues. V lost 8 bases to trimming and J lost 7 bases; unmatched junction nucleotides: 9. CDR1 and CDR2 (germline): MDHEN, SYDVKM. The CDR3 DNA is TGTGCCAGCGGTTCCGGACAGGGGATGAATGAGCAGTTCTTC. It codes for CASGSGQGMNEQFF.

The V and J genes are TRBV4-1 and TRBJ2-3, with a weak D call TRBD1 (5 bases). The germline V gene has CDR1 MGHRA and CDR2 YSYEKL. This CDR3 contains 15 residues. Trimming left V 0 bases short and J 1 base short, with 8 bases between. In DNA form, the CDR3 reads TGCGCCAGCAGCCAAGATCAAGGGGGCACAGATACGCAGTATTTT. Encoded protein: CASSQDQGGTDTQYF.

The rearrangement uses TRBV29-1 and TRBJ2-3, with TRBD2 matching 11 bases. V trimming: 3 bases; J trimming: 1 base; junction bases outside the gene matches: 9. In germline, CDR1 is SQVTM, CDR2 ANQGSEA. This CDR3 has 17 residues. The CDR3 loop is CSVEKAMTSGGTDTQYF. Here the CDR3 DNA reads TGCAGCGTTGAGAAAGCCATGACTAGCGGGGGCACAGATACGCAGTATTTT.

CDR3 region: CASSPVQANYGYTF. As DNA, the CDR3 is TGTGCCAGCTCACCCGTACAGGCTAACTATGGCTACACCTTC. The chain uses TRBV18 and TRBJ1-2, with D tentatively TRBD1 (5 bases). CDR3 length equals 14 residues. Germline CDR1 reads KGHSH; CDR2 reads LQKENI. V dropped 3 bases and J dropped 0 bases, with 8 bases sitting between them. Drawing the rest from reference TRBV18 and TRBJ1-2, the complete variable domain is NAGVMQNPRHLVRRRGQEARLRCSPMKGHSHVYWYRQLPEEGLKFMVYLQKENIIDESGMPKERFSAEFPKEGPSILRIQQVVRGDSAAYFCASSPVQANYGYTFGSGTRLTVV.

V usage is TRBV7-9 and J usage is TRBJ2-7, with D possibly matching TRBD2 (6 bases). V lost 8 bases, J lost 2 bases, and 13 bases lay in between. Germline loops: CDR1 SEHNR, CDR2 FQNEAQ (reference sequence). The CDR3 contains 13 residues. CDR3 bases: TGTGCCAGCTCCGGGACTGTAACCTACGAGCAGTACTTC. Translated: CASSGTVTYEQYF.

This clone has a count of ten or more. The V gene is TRBV5-1, the J gene TRBJ2-2; D not certain. This CDR3 spans 13 amino acids. The germline V and J ends were trimmed by 2 bases and 6 bases, with 8 bases remaining between them. Germline CDR1 is SGHRS and CDR2 is YFSETQ. CDR3 coding DNA: TGCGCCAGCAGCTTAAGGGCCGCCGGGGAGCTGTTTTTT. This translates into CASSLRAAGELFF.

The V gene is TRBV29-1, the J gene TRBJ2-5; D is undetermined. Between the trimmed V and J ends, which lost 4 bases and 3 bases, there was a span of 9 bases. In germline, CDR1 is SQVTM, CDR2 ANQGSEA. The CDR3 spans 12 residues. The CDR3 DNA is TGCAGCGTTGTAGGTAGCAAAGAGACCCAGTACTTC. Residues: CSVVGSKETQYF.

This clone came up once. This rearrangement joins TRBV6-2 or TRBV6-3 to TRBJ1-6; D uncertain. Germline-derived CDR1 and CDR2 are MNHEY and SVGEGT. This CDR3 comprises 14 residues. V was cut by 2 bases and J by 7 bases, with 9 bases left in between. CDR3 residues: CASSYGTENSPLHF. The CDR3 DNA sequence: TGTGCCAGCAGTTACGGCACGGAAAATTCACCCCTCCACTTT.

V usage is TRBV19 and J usage is TRBJ1-2; a possible D gene is TRBD1 (6 bases). This CDR3 has 14 amino acids. CDR1 and CDR2 from the germline V gene are LNHDA and SQIVND (reference sequence). V was shortened by 8 bases and J by 3 bases, with 16 bases between the two germline ends. In DNA, the CDR3 is TGTGCCAGTTTCGACGGGGGCGCGGACTATGGCTACACCTTC. This sequence encodes CASFDGGADYGYTF.